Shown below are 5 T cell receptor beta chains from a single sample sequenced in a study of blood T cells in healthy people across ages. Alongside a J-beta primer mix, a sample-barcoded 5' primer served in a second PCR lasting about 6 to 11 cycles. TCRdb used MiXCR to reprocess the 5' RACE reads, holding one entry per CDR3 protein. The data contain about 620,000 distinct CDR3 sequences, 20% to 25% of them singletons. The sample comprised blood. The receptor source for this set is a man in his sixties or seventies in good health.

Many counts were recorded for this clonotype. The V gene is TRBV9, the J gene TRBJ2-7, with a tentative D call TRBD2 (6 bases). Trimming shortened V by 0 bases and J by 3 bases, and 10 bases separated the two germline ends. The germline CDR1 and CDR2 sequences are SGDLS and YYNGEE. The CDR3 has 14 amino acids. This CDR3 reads CASSVAGDVYEQYF. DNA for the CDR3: TGTGCCAGCAGCGTAGCGGGAGACGTCTACGAGCAGTACTTC.

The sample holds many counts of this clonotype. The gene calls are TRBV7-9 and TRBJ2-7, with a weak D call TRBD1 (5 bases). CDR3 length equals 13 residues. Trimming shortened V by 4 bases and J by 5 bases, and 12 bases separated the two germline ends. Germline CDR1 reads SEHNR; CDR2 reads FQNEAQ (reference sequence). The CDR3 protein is CASSYQGTHEQYF. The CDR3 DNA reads TGTGCCAGCAGCTACCAGGGAACCCACGAGCAGTACTTC. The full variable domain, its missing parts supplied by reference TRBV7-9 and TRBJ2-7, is DTGVSQNPRHKITKRGQNVTFRCDPISEHNRLYWYRQTLGQGPEFLTYFQNEAQLEKSRLLSDRFSAERPKGSFSTLEIQRTEQGDSAMYLCASSYQGTHEQYFGPGTRLTVT.

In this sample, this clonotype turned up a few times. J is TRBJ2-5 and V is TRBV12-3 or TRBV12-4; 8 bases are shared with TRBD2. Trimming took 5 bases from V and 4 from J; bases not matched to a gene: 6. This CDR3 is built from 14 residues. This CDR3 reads CASSASGGGETQYF. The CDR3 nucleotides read TGTGCCAGCAGTGCCAGCGGGGGTGGAGAGACCCAGTACTTC.

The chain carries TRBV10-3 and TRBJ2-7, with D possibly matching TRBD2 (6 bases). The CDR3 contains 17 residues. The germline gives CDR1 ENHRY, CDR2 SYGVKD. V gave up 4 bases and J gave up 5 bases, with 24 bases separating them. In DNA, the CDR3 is TGTGCCATCAGTGCGGGAGTGAGTAGCGTGAGGGCCAACGAGCAGTACTTC. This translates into CAISAGVSSVRANEQYF.

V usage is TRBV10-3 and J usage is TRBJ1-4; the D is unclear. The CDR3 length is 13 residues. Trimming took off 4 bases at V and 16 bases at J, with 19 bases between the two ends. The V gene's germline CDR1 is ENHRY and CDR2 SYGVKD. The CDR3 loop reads CAISGSEQADRFF. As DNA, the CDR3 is TGTGCCATCAGTGGGTCCGAACAAGCCGACCGGTTTTTT.